This T cell receptor (beta chain) was observed in a study of blood T cell repertoires in COVID-19. Turning to the study itself: COVID-19 samples collected from the United States, Italy and Spain covered acute and convalescent phases.

Authors' analysis steps: Estimated nucleated cell counts came from reference gene primer amplification. Data came from immunoSEQ multiplex PCR; TCRdb stores just in-frame clones and leaves some out. The V and J calls and clone size are taken from that table; D and trimming were inferred from the DNA. The table lists fewer than 200,000 clones, 70% to 90% of them singletons. V was pared by 8 bases and J by 6 bases, with 8 bases of the junction left unmatched. CDR3 size: 15 residues. The germline gives CDR1 MNHEY, CDR2 SMNVEV (reference sequence). Participant age was roughly 18 to 95 years, and participants resided in fewer than 30 US areas.

The sequence came from a woman in her 50s who had recovered from COVID-19. This chain joins TRBV27 and TRBJ2-1; TRBD2 aligns across 12 bases. The specimen was PBMCs or T cells enriched from blood (not recorded which). CDR3 sequence: CASLPSGGAANEQFF. CDR3 in DNA: TGTGCCAGCCTCCCTAGCGGGGGGGCCGCCAATGAGCAGTTCTTC.